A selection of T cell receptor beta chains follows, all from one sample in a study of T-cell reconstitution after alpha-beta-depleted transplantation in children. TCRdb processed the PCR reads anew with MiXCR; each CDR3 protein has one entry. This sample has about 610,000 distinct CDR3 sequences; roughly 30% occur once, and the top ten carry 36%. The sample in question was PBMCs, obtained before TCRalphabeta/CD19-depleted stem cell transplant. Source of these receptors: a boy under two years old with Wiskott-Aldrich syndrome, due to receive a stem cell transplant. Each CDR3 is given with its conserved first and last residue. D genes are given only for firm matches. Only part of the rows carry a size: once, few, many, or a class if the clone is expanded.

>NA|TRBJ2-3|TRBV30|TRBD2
TGTGCCTGGAGAGGTAGCGGGTGGATGGATACGCAGTATTTT
CAWRGSGWMDTQYF
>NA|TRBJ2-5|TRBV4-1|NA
TGCGCCAGCAGCCAGGCTTCTCGTGGGAGAGGGTTGGAGACCCAGTACTTC
CASSQASRGRGLETQYF
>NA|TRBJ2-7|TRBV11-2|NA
TGTGCCAGCAGCTTAGAGGACAGACCCTACGAGCAGTACTTC
CASSLEDRPYEQYF
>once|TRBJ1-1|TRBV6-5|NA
TGTGCCAGCAGTTACAGAGGGGGGGCCACTGAAGCTTTCTTT
CASSYRGGATEAFF
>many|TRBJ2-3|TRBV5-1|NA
TGTGCCAGCAGTTTAGGCGGAACTAGCACAGATACGCAGTATTTT
CASSLGGTSTDTQYF
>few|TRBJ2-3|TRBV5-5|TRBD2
TGTGCCAGCAGCCCCCGGGGGACTAGCGGCCTCACAGATACGCAGTATTTT
CASSPRGTSGLTDTQYF
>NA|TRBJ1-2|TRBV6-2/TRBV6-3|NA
TGTGCCAGCAGTTACTCGATGCTGGGGAGAGATGGCTACACCTTC
CASSYSMLGRDGYTF
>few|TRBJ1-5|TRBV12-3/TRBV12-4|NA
TGTGCCAGCAGGATCGGGATACTCAATCAGCCCCAGCATTTT
CASRIGILNQPQHF
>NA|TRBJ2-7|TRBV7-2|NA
TGTGCCAGCAGCCTTATTAAAGGCTCCTACGAGCAGTACTTC
CASSLIKGSYEQYF
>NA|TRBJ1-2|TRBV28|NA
TGTGCCAGCGGTAGCGGGGCAGGACAAGACTACACCTTC
CASGSGAGQDYTF
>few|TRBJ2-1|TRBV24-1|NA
TGTGCCACCAGTGACTCCTTTGACCCTAACAATGAGCAGTTCTTC
CATSDSFDPNNEQFF
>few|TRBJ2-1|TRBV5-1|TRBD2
TGCGCCAGCAGCTTGGGGAGACTAGCGGCCTCCTACAATGAGCAGTTCTTC
CASSLGRLAASYNEQFF
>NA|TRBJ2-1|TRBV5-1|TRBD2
TGCGCCAGCAGCGACGCTAGCGGGAGCGGTGAGCAGTTCTTC
CASSDASGSGEQFF
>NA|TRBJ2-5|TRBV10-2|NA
TGCGCCAGCAGGCGGGCGATCCAAGAGACCCAGTACTTC
CASRRAIQETQYF
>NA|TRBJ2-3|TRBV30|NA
TGTGCCTGGACACCCCAACAAGCTCAGGCGCAGTATTTT
CAWTPQQAQAQYF
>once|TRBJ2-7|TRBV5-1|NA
TGCGCCAGCAGCTCCTCGGGGGTCACGCACGAGCAGTACTTC
CASSSSGVTHEQYF
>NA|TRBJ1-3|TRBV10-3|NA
TGTGCCATCAGTGAGACCGGATCTGGAAACACCATATATTTT
CAISETGSGNTIYF
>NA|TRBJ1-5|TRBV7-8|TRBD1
TGTGCCAGCAGCTTAATGACCGATAACAGGGGGCAGGAGGGCAATCAGCCCCAGCATTTT
CASSLMTDNRGQEGNQPQHF
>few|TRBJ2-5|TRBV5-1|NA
TGCGCCAGCAGCTTGCATCCGCCAGCTGGGGAGACCCAGTACTTC
CASSLHPPAGETQYF
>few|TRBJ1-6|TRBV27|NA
TGTGCCAGCAGTTCCAGGGAGGGGAATTCACCCCTCCACTTT
CASSSREGNSPLHF
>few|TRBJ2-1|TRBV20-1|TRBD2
TGCACCAGCGGGAGCTCCTACAATGAGCAGTTCTTC
CTSGSSYNEQFF
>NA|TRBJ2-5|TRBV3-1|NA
TGTGCCAGCAGCTTCCTCAGGGAAGAGACCCAGTACTTC
CASSFLREETQYF
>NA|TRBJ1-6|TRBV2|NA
TGTGCCAGCAGTGACAGGGTGAGGAATTCACCCCTCCACTTT
CASSDRVRNSPLHF
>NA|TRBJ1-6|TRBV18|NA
TGTGCCAGCTCACCAATGGGCTTTTCTAATTCACCCCTCCACTTT
CASSPMGFSNSPLHF
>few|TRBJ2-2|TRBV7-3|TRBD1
TGTGCCAGCAGCACGACAGGGGGCGGCGGGGAGCTGTTTTTT
CASSTTGGGGELFF
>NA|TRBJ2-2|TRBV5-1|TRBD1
TGCGCCAGCAGCTCGTTGGGGCAGGGGGATCACACCGGGGAGCTGTTTTTT
CASSSLGQGDHTGELFF
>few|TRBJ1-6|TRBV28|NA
TGTGCCAGCAGTTTCCCCGCAGGGGATAATTCACCCCTCCACTTT
CASSFPAGDNSPLHF
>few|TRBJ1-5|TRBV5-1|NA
TGCGCCAGCAGCTTGGGTCCAGGGAATCAGCCCCAGCATTTT
CASSLGPGNQPQHF
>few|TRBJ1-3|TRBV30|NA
TGTGCGTGTGAAGCTGGAAACACCATATATTTT
CACEAGNTIYF
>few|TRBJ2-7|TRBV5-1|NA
TGCGCCAGCAGCCTTCTGCCCCCCCGGGCAGGGGAAGTGTACGAGCAGTACTTC
CASSLLPPRAGEVYEQYF
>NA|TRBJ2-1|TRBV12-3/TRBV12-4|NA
TGTGCCAGCAGCTCGCCGGGACCTCCTTGGAATGAGCAGTTCTTC
CASSSPGPPWNEQFF
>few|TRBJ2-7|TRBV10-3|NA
TGTGCCATCAGTGAAACGGGCTATACGGGCGAGCAGTACTTC
CAISETGYTGEQYF
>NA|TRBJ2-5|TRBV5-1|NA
TGCGCCAGCAGCTTCACAGGGCTGGAGACCCAGTACTTC
CASSFTGLETQYF
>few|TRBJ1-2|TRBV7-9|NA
TGTGCCAGCAGCTTAGTCTCGGTCAACTATGGCTACACCTTC
CASSLVSVNYGYTF
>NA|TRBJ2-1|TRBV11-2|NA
TGTGCCAGCAGCTTAGATAGGGGTAGGAGGGCAGACAATGAGCAGTTCTTC
CASSLDRGRRADNEQFF
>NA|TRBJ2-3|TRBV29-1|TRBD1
TGCAGCGTTGGGACAGGGGGTACGCAGTATTTT
CSVGTGGTQYF